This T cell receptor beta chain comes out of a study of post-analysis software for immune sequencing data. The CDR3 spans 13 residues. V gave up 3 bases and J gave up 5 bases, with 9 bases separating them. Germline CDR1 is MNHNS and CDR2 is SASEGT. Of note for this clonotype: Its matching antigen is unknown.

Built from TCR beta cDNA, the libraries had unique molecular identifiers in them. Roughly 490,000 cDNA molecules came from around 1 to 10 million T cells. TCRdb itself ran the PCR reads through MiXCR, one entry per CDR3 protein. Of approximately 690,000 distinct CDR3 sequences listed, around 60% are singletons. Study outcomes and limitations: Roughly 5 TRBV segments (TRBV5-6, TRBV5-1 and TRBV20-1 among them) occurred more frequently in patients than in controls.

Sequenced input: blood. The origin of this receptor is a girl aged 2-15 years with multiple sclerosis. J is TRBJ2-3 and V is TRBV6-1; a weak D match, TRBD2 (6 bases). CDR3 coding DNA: TGTGCCAGCAGTGAGGGACTGGAAGATACGCAGTATTTT. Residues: CASSEGLEDTQYF.